A selection of T cell receptor beta chains follows, all from one sample in a study of T cell repertoires in aging, cancer and after chemotherapy. TCRdb reprocessed the multiplex PCR reads via MiXCR and lists one record per CDR3 protein. This table has some 5,000 distinct CDR3 sequences, 30% to 35% appearing once. Material for sequencing was blood. The receptor set was obtained from a human donor with a blood cancer. Both conserved end residues are part of each CDR3. Fields, in order: D gene, J gene, clone size, V gene, CDR3 DNA, CDR3 protein. A D gene is named only where the DNA matches it firmly. Some rows mark clone size as missing; the rest say once, few, many or name a class of expanded clone.

d_gene: NA; j_gene: TRBJ1-4; abundance: once; v_gene: TRBV5-5; CDR3nt: TGTGCCAGCTCAACTCTGGGGCAGGGTAGGGCAGGCCGAGAAAAACTGTTTTTT; CDR3aa: CASSTLGQGRAGREKLFF
d_gene: NA; j_gene: TRBJ2-1; abundance: medium-sized; v_gene: TRBV12-3/TRBV12-4; CDR3nt: TGTGCCAGCACCGGAGACTACATATACAATGAGCAGTTCTTC; CDR3aa: CASTGDYIYNEQFF
d_gene: TRBD1; j_gene: TRBJ2-1; abundance: few; v_gene: TRBV5-6; CDR3nt: TGTGCCAGCAGCTTATGGGACGAGACAGGGGTCTTC; CDR3aa: CASSLWDETGVF
d_gene: TRBD1; j_gene: TRBJ2-1; abundance: NA; v_gene: TRBV6-2/TRBV6-3; CDR3nt: TGTGCCAGCAGCCAACCCGTCCGGGACAGGGGGAAGTATGAGCAGTTCTTC; CDR3aa: CASSQPVRDRGKYEQFF
d_gene: NA; j_gene: TRBJ2-3; abundance: few; v_gene: TRBV12-3/TRBV12-4; CDR3nt: TGTGCCAGCAGCCTCAGGGATACGCAGTATTTT; CDR3aa: CASSLRDTQYF
d_gene: NA; j_gene: TRBJ2-1; abundance: NA; v_gene: TRBV30; CDR3nt: TGTGCCTGGAAAGAAACCGGGACGGTGGGAAATGAGCAGTTCTTC; CDR3aa: CAWKETGTVGNEQFF
d_gene: NA; j_gene: TRBJ2-3; abundance: few; v_gene: TRBV24-1; CDR3nt: TGTGCCACTTGGTGTTCAGGGCAAGATACGCAGTATTTT; CDR3aa: CATWCSGQDTQYF
d_gene: NA; j_gene: TRBJ1-6; abundance: medium-sized; v_gene: TRBV30; CDR3nt: TGTGCCTGGAGTTCTGCTAGTTCACCCCTCCACTTT; CDR3aa: CAWSSASSPLHF
d_gene: TRBD1; j_gene: TRBJ2-3; abundance: few; v_gene: TRBV5-1; CDR3nt: TGCGCCAGCAGCTGGGGACAGGTTGGTAGCACAGATACGCAGTATTTT; CDR3aa: CASSWGQVGSTDTQYF
d_gene: NA; j_gene: TRBJ2-3; abundance: NA; v_gene: TRBV25-1; CDR3nt: TGTGCCAGCAGTGAACGGAGAGATACGCAGTATTTT; CDR3aa: CASSERRDTQYF
d_gene: NA; j_gene: TRBJ1-2; abundance: NA; v_gene: TRBV5-6; CDR3nt: TGTGCCAGCAGCCGGGGACATTCTACTGCTAACTATGGCTACACCTTC; CDR3aa: CASSRGHSTANYGYTF
d_gene: NA; j_gene: TRBJ2-5; abundance: NA; v_gene: TRBV10-3; CDR3nt: TGTTCCACCAGTGAACAGGCGCGGGGAGAGACCCAGTACTTC; CDR3aa: CSTSEQARGETQYF
d_gene: TRBD1; j_gene: TRBJ1-1; abundance: NA; v_gene: TRBV12-3/TRBV12-4; CDR3nt: TGTGCCAGCAGTATAAGCTGGACAGGGCACTCCTTTGTAGCTTTCTTT; CDR3aa: CASSISWTGHSFVAFF
d_gene: NA; j_gene: TRBJ2-2; abundance: few; v_gene: TRBV12-3/TRBV12-4; CDR3nt: TGTGCCAGCAGGGTTGGGGACGTCGTCGCCGGGGAGCTGTTTTTT; CDR3aa: CASRVGDVVAGELFF
d_gene: TRBD1; j_gene: TRBJ2-5; abundance: NA; v_gene: TRBV5-6; CDR3nt: TGTGCCAGCAGCTTGGGGGACAGGGCAACGGAGACCCAGTACTTC; CDR3aa: CASSLGDRATETQYF
d_gene: NA; j_gene: TRBJ2-2; abundance: NA; v_gene: TRBV7-6; CDR3nt: TGTGCCAGCAGCCAAGCAGGGACTCCGAACACCGGGGAGCTGTTTTTT; CDR3aa: CASSQAGTPNTGELFF
d_gene: NA; j_gene: TRBJ2-5; abundance: few; v_gene: TRBV5-4; CDR3nt: TGTGCCAGCAGCTTCAGGGATAAGGAGACCCAGTACTTC; CDR3aa: CASSFRDKETQYF
d_gene: NA; j_gene: TRBJ2-7; abundance: NA; v_gene: TRBV7-6; CDR3nt: TGTGCCAGCAGCTTAGGCGTAGCTTCCTACGAGCAGTACTTC; CDR3aa: CASSLGVASYEQYF
d_gene: NA; j_gene: TRBJ2-1; abundance: few; v_gene: TRBV12-3/TRBV12-4; CDR3nt: TGTGCCAGCAGTTTAAAGGCAGGGCGGGTAGGTGAGCAGTTCTTC; CDR3aa: CASSLKAGRVGEQFF
d_gene: NA; j_gene: TRBJ1-1; abundance: NA; v_gene: TRBV30; CDR3nt: TGTGCCTGGAGTGTATCCGCATTGGGGGCTTTCTTT; CDR3aa: CAWSVSALGAFF
d_gene: NA; j_gene: TRBJ1-6; abundance: NA; v_gene: TRBV6-5; CDR3nt: TGTGCCAGCAGCCCCCTTCAGGGGTCGAATAATTCACCCCTCCACTTT; CDR3aa: CASSPLQGSNNSPLHF
d_gene: NA; j_gene: TRBJ1-6; abundance: NA; v_gene: TRBV27; CDR3nt: TGTGCCAGCAGTTTCTATCGGCTGTATAATTCACCCCTCCACTTT; CDR3aa: CASSFYRLYNSPLHF
d_gene: NA; j_gene: TRBJ2-2; abundance: medium-sized; v_gene: TRBV12-3/TRBV12-4; CDR3nt: TGTGCCAGCTCGCGGCACGGGGAGCTGTTTTTT; CDR3aa: CASSRHGELFF
d_gene: TRBD1; j_gene: TRBJ1-5; abundance: medium-sized; v_gene: TRBV6-5; CDR3nt: TGTGCCAGCAGTCAGACAGGGGGCGCAGGTCAGCCCCAGCATTTT; CDR3aa: CASSQTGGAGQPQHF
d_gene: TRBD1; j_gene: TRBJ1-6; abundance: few; v_gene: TRBV20-1; CDR3nt: TGCAGTGCTGTTCGGACAGGGGATCGAAATTCACCCCTCCACTTT; CDR3aa: CSAVRTGDRNSPLHF
d_gene: TRBD1; j_gene: TRBJ1-1; abundance: NA; v_gene: TRBV7-2; CDR3nt: TGTGCCAGCAGCCCCTACAGGGGAGCGAACACTGAAGCTTTCTTT; CDR3aa: CASSPYRGANTEAFF
d_gene: TRBD1; j_gene: TRBJ2-7; abundance: NA; v_gene: TRBV6-5; CDR3nt: TGTGCCAGCAGCCTGGGACAGTCCTACGAGCAGTACTTC; CDR3aa: CASSLGQSYEQYF
d_gene: TRBD1; j_gene: TRBJ2-3; abundance: NA; v_gene: TRBV20-1; CDR3nt: TGCAGTGCCCCGCCAGGGGGATTTGCGACAGATACGCAGTATTTT; CDR3aa: CSAPPGGFATDTQYF
d_gene: TRBD2; j_gene: TRBJ2-1; abundance: medium-sized; v_gene: TRBV15; CDR3nt: TGTGCCACCACCTTGGGGCTTAGCGGGGGCTACAATGAGCAGTTCTTC; CDR3aa: CATTLGLSGGYNEQFF
d_gene: NA; j_gene: TRBJ2-1; abundance: medium-sized; v_gene: TRBV27; CDR3nt: TGTGCCAGCAGTTTTGGGGGCGGAGGCTACAATGAGCAGTTCTTC; CDR3aa: CASSFGGGGYNEQFF
d_gene: TRBD1; j_gene: TRBJ1-1; abundance: medium-sized; v_gene: TRBV29-1; CDR3nt: TGCAGCGCGTGTGACAGGGCACTTAACACTGAAGCTTTCTTT; CDR3aa: CSACDRALNTEAFF
d_gene: NA; j_gene: TRBJ2-1; abundance: NA; v_gene: TRBV7-9; CDR3nt: TGTGCCAGCAGCTTAACCAGCAACAATGAGCAGTTCTTC; CDR3aa: CASSLTSNNEQFF
d_gene: TRBD1; j_gene: TRBJ1-2; abundance: few; v_gene: TRBV18; CDR3nt: TGTGCCAGCTCACCTGACAGGGGGCGGGGGCACACCTTC; CDR3aa: CASSPDRGRGHTF
d_gene: NA; j_gene: TRBJ1-2; abundance: few; v_gene: TRBV6-5; CDR3nt: TGTGCCAGCAGTTACTCAGGGGGTTCTAACTATGGCTACACCTTC; CDR3aa: CASSYSGGSNYGYTF
d_gene: NA; j_gene: TRBJ1-6; abundance: NA; v_gene: TRBV19; CDR3nt: TGTGCCACCTCAACCCCGCGACAAGATTCACCCCTCCACTTT; CDR3aa: CATSTPRQDSPLHF
d_gene: NA; j_gene: TRBJ1-3; abundance: NA; v_gene: TRBV18; CDR3nt: TGTGCCAGCTCATGGACGGAAAGCTCTGGAAACACCATATATTTT; CDR3aa: CASSWTESSGNTIYF
d_gene: NA; j_gene: TRBJ2-3; abundance: few; v_gene: TRBV10-3; CDR3nt: TGTGCCATCAGTGAAGGTAAAGTCACTAGCACAGATACGCAGTATTTT; CDR3aa: CAISEGKVTSTDTQYF
d_gene: TRBD1; j_gene: TRBJ2-7; abundance: few; v_gene: TRBV6-1; CDR3nt: TGTGCCAGCAGATCGGGACAGGACTACGAGCAGTACTTC; CDR3aa: CASRSGQDYEQYF
d_gene: NA; j_gene: TRBJ1-1; abundance: NA; v_gene: TRBV5-1; CDR3nt: TGCGCCAGCAGCTGGACGGGAGGGGGAACTGAAGCTTTCTTT; CDR3aa: CASSWTGGGTEAFF
d_gene: TRBD2; j_gene: TRBJ2-5; abundance: NA; v_gene: TRBV29-1; CDR3nt: TGCAGCGTTACTAGCGGGGATGAGACCCAGTACTTC; CDR3aa: CSVTSGDETQYF
d_gene: NA; j_gene: TRBJ2-7; abundance: few; v_gene: TRBV27; CDR3nt: TGTGCCACCAGTGATTTTACCGGGACTGGGGGTCACGAGCAGTACTTC; CDR3aa: CATSDFTGTGGHEQYF
d_gene: TRBD1; j_gene: TRBJ2-6; abundance: NA; v_gene: TRBV4-3; CDR3nt: TGCGCCAGCAGCCAAGATGAGGGGGCGCCCCCAAACGTCCTGACTTTC; CDR3aa: CASSQDEGAPPNVLTF
d_gene: NA; j_gene: TRBJ2-2; abundance: medium-sized; v_gene: TRBV5-6; CDR3nt: TGTGCCAGCAGCTTCTCCGGGGAGCTGTTTTTT; CDR3aa: CASSFSGELFF
d_gene: TRBD1; j_gene: TRBJ1-5; abundance: once; v_gene: TRBV12-3/TRBV12-4; CDR3nt: TGTGCCAGCGGAAGGGGGACAGGGGAACATCAGCCCCAGCATTTT; CDR3aa: CASGRGTGEHQPQHF
d_gene: NA; j_gene: TRBJ1-5; abundance: medium-sized; v_gene: TRBV12-3/TRBV12-4; CDR3nt: TGTGCCAGCAATACGCAGGGGAATCAGCCCCAGCATTTT; CDR3aa: CASNTQGNQPQHF
d_gene: NA; j_gene: TRBJ1-1; abundance: NA; v_gene: TRBV6-5; CDR3nt: TGTGCCAGCAAGGCGGGGCGAGTGAACACTGAAGCTTTCTTT; CDR3aa: CASKAGRVNTEAFF
d_gene: TRBD1; j_gene: TRBJ1-6; abundance: NA; v_gene: TRBV6-2/TRBV6-3; CDR3nt: TGTGCCACCTATGGACAGGGGATCACCTATAATTCACCCCTCCACTTT; CDR3aa: CATYGQGITYNSPLHF
d_gene: NA; j_gene: TRBJ1-6; abundance: few; v_gene: TRBV18; CDR3nt: TGTGCCAGCTCACTTCAGGAACAGAGTAATTCACCCCTCCACTTT; CDR3aa: CASSLQEQSNSPLHF
d_gene: NA; j_gene: TRBJ2-5; abundance: few; v_gene: TRBV20-1; CDR3nt: TGCAGTGCTAAGGTGGGGCGGCAAGAGACCCAGTACTTC; CDR3aa: CSAKVGRQETQYF